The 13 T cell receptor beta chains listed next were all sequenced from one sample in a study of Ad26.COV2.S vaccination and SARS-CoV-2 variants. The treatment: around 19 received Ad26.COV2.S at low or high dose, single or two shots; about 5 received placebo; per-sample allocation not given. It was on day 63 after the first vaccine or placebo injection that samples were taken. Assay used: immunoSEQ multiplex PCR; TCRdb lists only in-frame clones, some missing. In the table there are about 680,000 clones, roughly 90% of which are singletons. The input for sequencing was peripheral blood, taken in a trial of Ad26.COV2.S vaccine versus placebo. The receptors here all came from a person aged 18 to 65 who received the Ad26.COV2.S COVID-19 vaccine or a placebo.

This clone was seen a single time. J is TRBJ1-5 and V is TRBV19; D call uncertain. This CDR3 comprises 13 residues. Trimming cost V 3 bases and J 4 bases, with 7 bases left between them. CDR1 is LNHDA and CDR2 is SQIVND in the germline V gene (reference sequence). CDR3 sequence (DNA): TGTGCCAGTAGTATGGGGTGGAATCAGCCCCAGCATTTT. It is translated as CASSMGWNQPQHF.

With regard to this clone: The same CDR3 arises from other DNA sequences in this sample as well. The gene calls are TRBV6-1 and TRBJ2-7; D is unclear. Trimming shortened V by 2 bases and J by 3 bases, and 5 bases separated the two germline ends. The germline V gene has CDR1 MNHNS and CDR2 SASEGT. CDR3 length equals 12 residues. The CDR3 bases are TGTGCCAGCAGTGAATTGGGCTACGAGCAGTACTTC. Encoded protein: CASSELGYEQYF.

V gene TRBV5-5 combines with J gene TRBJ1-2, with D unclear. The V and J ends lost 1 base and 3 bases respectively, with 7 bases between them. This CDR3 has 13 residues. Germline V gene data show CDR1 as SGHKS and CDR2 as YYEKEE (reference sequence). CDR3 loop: CASSLTGDYGYTF. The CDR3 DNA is TGTGCCAGCAGCTTGACTGGGGACTATGGCTACACCTTC.

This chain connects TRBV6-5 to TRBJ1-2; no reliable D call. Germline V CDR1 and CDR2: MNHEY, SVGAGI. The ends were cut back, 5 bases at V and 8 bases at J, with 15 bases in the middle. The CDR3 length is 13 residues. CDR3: CASSPGSGVGYTF. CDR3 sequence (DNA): TGTGCCAGCAGTCCCGGGAGCGGGGTGGGCTACACCTTC.

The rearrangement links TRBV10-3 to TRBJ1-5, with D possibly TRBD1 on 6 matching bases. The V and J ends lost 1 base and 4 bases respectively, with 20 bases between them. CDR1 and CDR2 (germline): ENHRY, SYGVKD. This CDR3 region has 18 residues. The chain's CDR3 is CAISEFGTGQGRNQPQHF. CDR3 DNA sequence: TGTGCCATCAGTGAGTTCGGGACGGGGCAGGGGCGGAATCAGCCCCAGCATTTT.

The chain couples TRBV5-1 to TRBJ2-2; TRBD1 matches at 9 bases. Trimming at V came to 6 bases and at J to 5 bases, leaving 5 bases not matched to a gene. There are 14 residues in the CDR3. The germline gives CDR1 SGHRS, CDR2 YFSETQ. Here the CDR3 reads CASTGQGSTGELFF. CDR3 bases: TGCGCCAGCACGGGACAGGGCTCTACCGGGGAGCTGTTTTTT. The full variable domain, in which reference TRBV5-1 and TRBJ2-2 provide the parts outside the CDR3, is KAGVTQTPRYLIKTRGQQVTLSCSPISGHRSVSWYQQTPGQGLQFLFEYFSETQRNKGNFPGRFSGRQFSNSRSEMNVSTLELGDSALYLCASTGQGSTGELFFGEGSRLTVL.

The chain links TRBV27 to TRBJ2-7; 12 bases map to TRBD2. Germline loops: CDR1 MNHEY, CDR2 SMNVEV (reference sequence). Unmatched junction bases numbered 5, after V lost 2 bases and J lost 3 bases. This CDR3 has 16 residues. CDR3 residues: CASSLLGLAGFYEQYF. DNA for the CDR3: TGTGCCAGCAGTTTACTTGGACTAGCGGGATTCTACGAGCAGTACTTC.

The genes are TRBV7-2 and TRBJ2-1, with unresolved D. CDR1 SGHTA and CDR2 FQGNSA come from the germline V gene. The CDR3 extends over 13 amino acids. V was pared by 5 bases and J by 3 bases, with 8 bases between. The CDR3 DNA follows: TGTGCCAGCAGCGCAAATCTCTACAATGAGCAGTTCTTC. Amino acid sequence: CASSANLYNEQFF. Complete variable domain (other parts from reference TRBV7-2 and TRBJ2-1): GAGVSQSPSNKVTEKGKDVELRCDPISGHTALYWYRQSLGQGLEFLIYFQGNSAPDKSGLPSDRFSAERTGGSVSTLTIQRTQQEDSAVYLCASSANLYNEQFFGPGTRLTVL.

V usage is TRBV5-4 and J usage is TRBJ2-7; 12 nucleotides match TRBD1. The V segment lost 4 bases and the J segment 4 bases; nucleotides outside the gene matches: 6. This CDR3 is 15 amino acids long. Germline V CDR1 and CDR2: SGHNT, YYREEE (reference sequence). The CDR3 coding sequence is TGTGCCAGCAGCGACCGGGACAGGGGGCCTTACGAGCAGTACTTC. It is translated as CASSDRDRGPYEQYF.

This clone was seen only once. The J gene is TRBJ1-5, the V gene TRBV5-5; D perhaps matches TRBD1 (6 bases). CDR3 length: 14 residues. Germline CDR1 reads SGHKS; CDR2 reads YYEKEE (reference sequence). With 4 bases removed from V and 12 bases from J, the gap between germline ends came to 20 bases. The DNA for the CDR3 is TGTGCCAGCAGCCCCGGGGGGACACCGCGTCGCCAGCATTTT. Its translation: CASSPGGTPRRQHF.

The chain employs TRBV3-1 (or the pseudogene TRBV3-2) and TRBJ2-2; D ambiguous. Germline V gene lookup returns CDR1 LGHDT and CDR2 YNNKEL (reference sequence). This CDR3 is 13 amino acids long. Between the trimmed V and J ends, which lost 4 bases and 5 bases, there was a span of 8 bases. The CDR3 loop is CASSPHGTGELFF. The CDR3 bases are TGTGCCAGCAGCCCCCATGGGACCGGGGAGCTGTTTTTT.

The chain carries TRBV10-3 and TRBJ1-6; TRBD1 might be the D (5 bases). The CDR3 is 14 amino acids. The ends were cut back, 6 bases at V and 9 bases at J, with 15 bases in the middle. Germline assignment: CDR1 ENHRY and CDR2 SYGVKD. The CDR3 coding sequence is TGTGCCATCAGGGACGGAGGGGTTTCTTCACCCCTCCACTTT. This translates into CAIRDGGVSSPLHF.

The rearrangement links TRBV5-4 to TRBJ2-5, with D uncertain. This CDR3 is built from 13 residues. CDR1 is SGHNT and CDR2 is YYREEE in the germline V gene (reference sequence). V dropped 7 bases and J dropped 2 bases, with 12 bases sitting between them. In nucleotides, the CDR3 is TGTGCCAGCCGACCCCAAACACAAGAGACCCAGTACTTC. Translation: CASRPQTQETQYF.